The sequence of this T cell receptor beta chain was determined in a study of T-cell reconstitution after alpha-beta-depleted transplantation in children. Trimming removed 2 bases at V and 8 bases at J, with 15 bases between. Germline V gives CDR1 KGHSH, CDR2 LQKENI. This CDR3 region has 14 residues. Molecular barcoding with unique molecular identifiers was used for the TCRbeta library. TCRdb independently ran MiXCR on the PCR reads; one entry per CDR3 protein. The table has nearly 550,000 distinct CDR3 sequences, around 20% seen once. This receptor was taken from a human donor who donated a stem cell graft to a child with acute lymphoblastic leukemia. The rearrangement links TRBV18 to TRBJ1-1; D gene unclear. The source material was PBMCs from the stem cell graft donor, sampled from the stem cell graft. CDR3 amino acids: CASSPSARNSEAFF. In DNA, the CDR3 is TGTGCCAGCTCACCATCCGCCAGGAACAGCGAAGCTTTCTTT.